This TCR beta chain appears in the sequencing data of a study of shared clonotypes between healthy human individuals. The CDR3 extends over 14 amino acids. Germline lookup yields CDR1 MNHNS and CDR2 SASEGT. With 8 bases removed from V and 1 base from J, the gap between germline ends came to 11 bases. Negatively enriched CD4+ T cells were divided by CD45RA into naive and memory. Source study methods: For the immunoSEQ data, sequences were junction-only without quality scores, so filtering differed. Sequencing used immunoSEQ multiplex PCR; TCRdb keeps in-frame clones, though not all of them. Clone size and V and J calls were adopted from that table, with D and trimming inferred from the DNA. The sample yields around 720,000 clones, 60% to 75% seen once.

Sequenced: memory CD4+ T cells sorted from blood. Subset given: CD45RA-negative fraction. V is TRBV6-1 and J is TRBJ2-2; TRBD1 or TRBD2 may be the D gene (5 bases each). The receptor was derived from a woman under 40 in good health. In DNA form, the CDR3 reads TGTGCCAGCCGGGGCGGGCTGAACACCGGGGAGCTGTTTTTT. It specifies CASRGGLNTGELFF.